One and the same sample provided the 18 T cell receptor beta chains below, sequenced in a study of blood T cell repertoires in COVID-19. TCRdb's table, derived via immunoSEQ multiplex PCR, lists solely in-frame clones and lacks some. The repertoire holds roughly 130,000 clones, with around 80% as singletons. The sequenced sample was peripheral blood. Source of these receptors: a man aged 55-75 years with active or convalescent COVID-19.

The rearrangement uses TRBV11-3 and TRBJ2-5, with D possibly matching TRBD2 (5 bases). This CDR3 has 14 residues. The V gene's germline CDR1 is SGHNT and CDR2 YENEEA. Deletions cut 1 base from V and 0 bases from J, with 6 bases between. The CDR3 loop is CASSLGGYQETQYF. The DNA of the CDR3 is TGTGCCAGCAGCTTAGGAGGGTACCAAGAGACCCAGTACTTC.

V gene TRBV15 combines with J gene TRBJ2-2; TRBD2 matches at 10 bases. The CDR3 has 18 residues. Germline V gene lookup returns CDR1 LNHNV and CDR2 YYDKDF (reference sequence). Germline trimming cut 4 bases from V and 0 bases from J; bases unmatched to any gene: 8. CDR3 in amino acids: CATSKGRTSGTNTGELFF. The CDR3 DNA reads TGTGCCACCAGCAAAGGTAGAACTAGCGGGACGAACACCGGGGAGCTGTTTTTT.

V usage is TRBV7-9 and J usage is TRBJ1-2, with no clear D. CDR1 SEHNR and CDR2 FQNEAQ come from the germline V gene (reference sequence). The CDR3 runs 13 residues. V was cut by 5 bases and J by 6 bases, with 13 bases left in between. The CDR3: CASSTRGGHGYTF. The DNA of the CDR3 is TGTGCCAGCAGCACCCGCGGAGGGCATGGCTACACCTTC.

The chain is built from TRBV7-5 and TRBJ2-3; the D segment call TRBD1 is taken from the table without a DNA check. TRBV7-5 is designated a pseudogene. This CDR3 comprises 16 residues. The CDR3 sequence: CVRSLAGQGLADTQYF. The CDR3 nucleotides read TGTGTCAGAAGCTTAGCGGGACAGGGTTTGGCAGATACGCAGTATTTT.

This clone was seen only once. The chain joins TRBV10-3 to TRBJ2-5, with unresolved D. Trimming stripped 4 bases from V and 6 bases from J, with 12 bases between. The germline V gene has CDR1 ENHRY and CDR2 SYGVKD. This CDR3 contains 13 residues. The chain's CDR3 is CAISGGQSKTQYF. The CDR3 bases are TGTGCCATCAGTGGTGGTCAGTCAAAGACCCAGTACTTC.

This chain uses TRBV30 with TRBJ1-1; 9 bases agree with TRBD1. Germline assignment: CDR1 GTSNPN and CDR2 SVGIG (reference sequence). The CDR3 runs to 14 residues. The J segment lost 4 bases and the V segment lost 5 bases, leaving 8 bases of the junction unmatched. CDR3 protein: CAWGQGFGSTEAFF. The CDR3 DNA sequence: TGTGCCTGGGGACAGGGGTTTGGGAGCACTGAAGCTTTCTTT. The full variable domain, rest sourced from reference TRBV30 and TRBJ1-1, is SQTIHQWPATLVQPVGSPLSLECTVEGTSNPNLYWYRQAAGRGLQLLFYSVGIGQISSEVPQNLSASRPQDRQFILSSKKLLLSDSGFYLCAWGQGFGSTEAFFGQGTRLTVV.

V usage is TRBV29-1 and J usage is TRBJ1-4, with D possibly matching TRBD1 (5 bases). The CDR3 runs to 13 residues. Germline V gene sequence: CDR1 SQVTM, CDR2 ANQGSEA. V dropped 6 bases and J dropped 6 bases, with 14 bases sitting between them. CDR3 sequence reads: CSVETGEDEKLFF. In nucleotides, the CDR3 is TGCAGCGTCGAGACGGGGGAGGATGAAAAACTGTTTTTT.

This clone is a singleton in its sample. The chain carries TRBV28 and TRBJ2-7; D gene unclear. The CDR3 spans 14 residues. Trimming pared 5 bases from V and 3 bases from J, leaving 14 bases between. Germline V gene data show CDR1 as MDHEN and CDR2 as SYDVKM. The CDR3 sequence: CASSLPLVGYEQYF. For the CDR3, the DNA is TGTGCCAGCAGTCTCCCCCTAGTGGGCTACGAGCAGTACTTC.

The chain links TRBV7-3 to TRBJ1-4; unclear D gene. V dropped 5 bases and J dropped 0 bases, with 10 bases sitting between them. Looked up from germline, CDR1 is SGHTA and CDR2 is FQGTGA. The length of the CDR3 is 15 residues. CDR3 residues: CASSPYIATNEKLFF. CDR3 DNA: TGTGCCAGCAGCCCGTACATTGCAACTAATGAAAAACTGTTTTTT. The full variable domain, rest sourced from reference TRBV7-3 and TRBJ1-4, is GAGVSQTPSNKVTEKGKYVELRCDPISGHTALYWYRQSLGQGPEFLIYFQGTGAADDSGLPNDRFFAVRPEGSVSTLKIQRTERGDSAVYLCASSPYIATNEKLFFGSGTQLSVL.

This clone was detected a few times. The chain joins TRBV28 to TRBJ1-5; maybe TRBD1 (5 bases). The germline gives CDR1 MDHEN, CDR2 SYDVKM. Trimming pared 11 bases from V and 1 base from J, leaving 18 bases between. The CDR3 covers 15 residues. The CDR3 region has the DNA TGTGCCTGCAATGACCCGGGACTCAGCAATCAGCCCCAGCATTTT. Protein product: CACNDPGLSNQPQHF.

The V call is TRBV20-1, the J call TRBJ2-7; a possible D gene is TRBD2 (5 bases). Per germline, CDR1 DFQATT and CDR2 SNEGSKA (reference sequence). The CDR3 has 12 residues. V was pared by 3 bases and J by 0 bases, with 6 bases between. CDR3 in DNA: TGCAGTGCTAGTACTAGCTCCTACGAGCAGTACTTC. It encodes CSASTSSYEQYF.

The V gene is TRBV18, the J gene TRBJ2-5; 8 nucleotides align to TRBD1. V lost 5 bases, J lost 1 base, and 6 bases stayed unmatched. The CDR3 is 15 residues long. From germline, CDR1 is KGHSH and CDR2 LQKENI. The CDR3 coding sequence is TGTGCCAGCTCAGCCTCACAGGGGGTCCAAGAGACCCAGTACTTC. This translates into CASSASQGVQETQYF.

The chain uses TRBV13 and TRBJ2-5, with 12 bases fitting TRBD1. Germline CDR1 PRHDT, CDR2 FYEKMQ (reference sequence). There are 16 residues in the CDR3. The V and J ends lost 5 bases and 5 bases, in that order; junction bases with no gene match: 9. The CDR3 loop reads CASSPRDRGQWETQYF. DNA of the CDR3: TGTGCCAGCAGCCCTCGGGACAGGGGGCAATGGGAGACCCAGTACTTC.

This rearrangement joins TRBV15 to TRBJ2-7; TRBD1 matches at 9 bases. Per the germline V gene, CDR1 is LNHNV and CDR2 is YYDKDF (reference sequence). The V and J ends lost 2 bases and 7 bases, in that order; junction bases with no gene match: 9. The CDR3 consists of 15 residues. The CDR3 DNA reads TGTGCCACCAGCAGACACTACAGGGGGCTGGGAGAGCAGTACTTC. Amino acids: CATSRHYRGLGEQYF.

The CDR3, as DNA: TGTGCCAGCAGTTATCGACTAGCGGGAGTCAATGAGCAGTTCTTC. It specifies CASSYRLAGVNEQFF. The rearrangement joins TRBV6-2 or TRBV6-3 to TRBJ2-1, with 12 bases aligning to TRBD2. V was pared by 3 bases and J by 6 bases, with 3 bases of the junction left unmatched. Per the germline V gene, CDR1 is MNHEY and CDR2 is SVGEGT. CDR3 length: 15 amino acids.

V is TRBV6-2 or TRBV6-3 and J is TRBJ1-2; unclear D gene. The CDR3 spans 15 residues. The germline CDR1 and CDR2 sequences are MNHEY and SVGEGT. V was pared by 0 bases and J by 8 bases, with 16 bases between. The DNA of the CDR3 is TGTGCCAGCAGTTACTCCGGCAGCGCCCTGAGAGGCTACACCTTC. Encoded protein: CASSYSGSALRGYTF.

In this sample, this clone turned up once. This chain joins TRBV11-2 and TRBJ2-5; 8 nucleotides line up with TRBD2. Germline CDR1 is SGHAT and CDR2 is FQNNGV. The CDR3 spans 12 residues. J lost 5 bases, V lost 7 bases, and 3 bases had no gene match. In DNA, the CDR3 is TGTGCCAGCAAAGCGGGGGCGGAGACCCAGTACTTC. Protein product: CASKAGAETQYF.

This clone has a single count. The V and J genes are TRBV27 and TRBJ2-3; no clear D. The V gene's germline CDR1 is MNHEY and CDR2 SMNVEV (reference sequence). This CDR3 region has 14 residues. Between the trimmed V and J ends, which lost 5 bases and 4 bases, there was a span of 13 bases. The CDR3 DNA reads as TGTGCCAGCAGTCCCCAGTTGGAGCCAGATACGCAGTATTTT. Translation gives CASSPQLEPDTQYF.